Following are 27 T cell receptor beta chains from one sample sequenced in a study of PD-1 blockade in classical Hodgkin lymphoma. Assay used: immunoSEQ multiplex PCR; TCRdb lists only in-frame clones, some missing. The table records some 100,000 clones, just over 90% of them present only once. This sample's time point: cycle 4 day 1 (C4D1), after about 6 weeks of nivolumab. Relapse after autologous stem cell transplantation occurred in every patient, and brentuximab vedotin exposure varied. The material sequenced was peripheral blood mononuclear cells (PBMCs), taken before the fourth cycle of nivolumab. The receptors here all came from a human donor with classical Hodgkin lymphoma.

This chain uses TRBV27 with TRBJ1-2, with TRBD1 matching over 8 bases. Germline V CDR1 and CDR2: MNHEY, SMNVEV (reference sequence). The CDR3 covers 13 residues. V lost 6 bases and J lost 6; bases outside the gene matches: 6. CDR3: CASSGTGLHGYTF. The CDR3 nucleotides read TGTGCCAGCAGCGGGACAGGACTCCATGGCTACACCTTC.

This chain links TRBV6-5 with TRBJ2-2; 9 bases match TRBD2. Germline CDR1 is MNHEY and CDR2 is SVGAGI. With 6 bases clipped from V and 7 bases from J, the junction kept 6 bases outside the gene matches. The CDR3 extends over 14 amino acids. CDR3 region: CASSLAGANGELFF. CDR3 in DNA: TGTGCCAGCAGCTTAGCGGGAGCGAACGGGGAGCTGTTTTTT.

The V call is TRBV10-3, the J call TRBJ1-2; TRBD1 matches 9 bases. This CDR3 is built from 13 residues. Germline assignment: CDR1 ENHRY and CDR2 SYGVKD. V was pared by 10 bases and J by 6 bases, with 9 bases of the junction left unmatched. The CDR3 sequence is CATLTGGGNGYTF. CDR3 sequence (DNA): TGTGCCACCTTGACAGGGGGAGGTAATGGCTACACCTTC.

The chain joins TRBV2 to TRBJ2-7; TRBD1 is a possible D gene (5 bases). Per germline, CDR1 SNHLY and CDR2 FYNNEI. V lost 3 bases and J lost 3, with 15 bases in between. This CDR3 is built from 15 residues. The CDR3 protein is CASSDATKGYYEQYF. The CDR3 region has the DNA TGTGCCAGCAGTGATGCTACCAAGGGGTACTACGAGCAGTACTTC.

The V call is TRBV14, the J call TRBJ2-3; possibly TRBD2 for D (5 bases). Trimming removed 2 bases from V and 3 bases from J, with 9 bases in between. Germline CDR1 is SGHDN and CDR2 is FVKESK. There are 14 residues in the CDR3. The CDR3 region has the DNA TGTGCCAGCAGCCAACGAAGAGGGACAGATACGCAGTATTTT. Its protein is CASSQRRGTDTQYF.

This chain joins TRBV6-6 and TRBJ2-1, with no clear D. The CDR3 is 14 amino acids. Germline CDR1 reads MNHNY; CDR2 reads SVGAGI (reference sequence). V shed 4 bases and J shed 4 bases, with 11 bases lying between them. CDR3 sequence (DNA): TGTGCCAGCAGTTCCGTCTCCCCTTACAATGAGCAGTTCTTC. This sequence encodes CASSSVSPYNEQFF.

This clone was picked up one time. The CDR3 does not close with the conserved phenylalanine or tryptophan, likely indicating a read error. No DNA is shown, since the ends of the CDR3 on it are uncertain; the CDR3 is the one TCRdb lists. The V call is TRBV28, the J call TRBJ1-2. Inclusive of both ends, the CDR3 amounts to 13 amino acids. Germline V CDR1 and CDR2: MDHEN, SYDVKM. CDR3 in amino acids: CASSSHGRPYLSL.

V usage is TRBV28 and J usage is TRBJ1-1; TRBD1 matches at 7 bases. V shed 7 bases, J shed 4 bases, and the junction held 12 bases outside the gene matches. There are 15 residues in the CDR3. In germline, CDR1 is MDHEN, CDR2 SYDVKM. The CDR3 DNA follows: TGTGCCAGCAACCCCCAAGGTAGGGGGCCCACTGAAGCTTTCTTT. Translated: CASNPQGRGPTEAFF.

The V call is TRBV30, the J call TRBJ2-7; D not resolved. V lost 1 base to trimming and J lost 5 bases, with 9 bases between them. Per the germline V gene, CDR1 is GTSNPN and CDR2 is SVGIG (reference sequence). This CDR3 has 12 amino acids. The CDR3 reads CAWSGVRDEQYF. The CDR3, as DNA: TGTGCCTGGAGTGGGGTTCGGGACGAGCAGTACTTC.

The chain uses TRBV7-8 and TRBJ2-5, with TRBD1 matching over 8 bases. V lost 1 base and J lost 2; bases outside the gene matches: 12. Germline CDR1 reads SGHVS; CDR2 reads FQNEAQ. This CDR3 has 18 amino acids. The CDR3 DNA reads TGTGCCAGCAGCTTAGTTTTAGGCAGGGGGCGAAGTCAAGAGACCCAGTACTTC. This sequence encodes CASSLVLGRGRSQETQYF.

This rearrangement joins TRBV5-1 to TRBJ2-7; D perhaps matches TRBD1 (5 bases). The V end was cut by 3 bases, the J end by 3 bases, with 10 bases between. Germline CDR1 is SGHRS and CDR2 is YFSETQ. The CDR3 runs to 13 residues. For the CDR3, the DNA is TGCGCCAGCAGCTCAGGGTTCGACTACGAGCAGTACTTC. Translating it yields CASSSGFDYEQYF.

The V gene is TRBV19, the J gene TRBJ1-1; weak D call: TRBD1 (6 bases). This CDR3 has 15 residues. The germline CDR1 and CDR2 sequences are LNHDA and SQIVND (reference sequence). V was clipped by 0 bases and J by 11 bases, with 19 bases between them. The CDR3 region is CASSIDMGDMGAAFF. DNA of the CDR3: TGTGCCAGTAGTATAGATATGGGAGACATGGGGGCCGCTTTCTTT. The full variable domain, rest sourced from reference TRBV19 and TRBJ1-1, is DGGITQSPKYLFRKEGQNVTLSCEQNLNHDAMYWYRQDPGQGLRLIYYSQIVNDFQKGDIAEGYSVSREKKESFPLTVTSAQKNPTAFYLCASSIDMGDMGAAFFGQGTRLTVV.

The chain has TRBV7-6 and TRBJ1-5; no clear D. The CDR3 contains 15 residues. V lost 3 bases and J lost 0, with 9 bases in between. Germline V CDR1 and CDR2: SGHVS, FNYEAQ. This chain's CDR3 is CASSFQSNSNQPQHF. The CDR3 DNA follows: TGTGCCAGCAGCTTTCAGTCCAATAGCAATCAGCCCCAGCATTTT.

V gene TRBV2 combines with J gene TRBJ1-4; D may be TRBD1 (6 bases). The germline V and J ends were trimmed by 6 bases and 8 bases, with 10 bases remaining between them. Germline assignment: CDR1 SNHLY and CDR2 FYNNEI. The CDR3 runs 12 residues. CDR3 bases: TGTGCCAGCAGGACAGGTACAGAAAAACTGTTTTTT. This translates into CASRTGTEKLFF.

The genes are TRBV5-1 and TRBJ1-1; 7 nucleotides align to TRBD1. CDR1 and CDR2 from the germline V gene are SGHRS and YFSETQ. CDR3 size: 15 residues. Germline trimming cut 7 bases from V and 1 base from J; bases unmatched to any gene: 10. The CDR3: CASRKGAGQNTEAFF. CDR3 in DNA: TGCGCCAGCCGGAAGGGGGCAGGTCAGAACACTGAAGCTTTCTTT. Together with reference TRBV5-1 and TRBJ1-1, the CDR3 gives the full variable domain: KAGVTQTPRYLIKTRGQQVTLSCSPISGHRSVSWYQQTPGQGLQFLFEYFSETQRNKGNFPGRFSGRQFSNSRSEMNVSTLELGDSALYLCASRKGAGQNTEAFFGQGTRLTVV.

The chain couples TRBV20-1 to TRBJ2-7; D is ambiguous. Trimming removed 1 base at V and 2 bases at J, with 3 bases between. This CDR3 comprises 11 residues. The V gene's germline CDR1 is DFQATT and CDR2 SNEGSKA (reference sequence). DNA for the CDR3: TGCAGTGCTAGAGGCCCCTACGAGCAGTACTTC. This encodes CSARGPYEQYF.

The genes are TRBV28 and TRBJ1-5; the match to TRBD1 covers 7 bases. V gave up 1 base and J gave up 11 bases; unmatched junction bases: 17. Germline V gives CDR1 MDHEN, CDR2 SYDVKM. This CDR3 has 17 amino acids. In DNA, the CDR3 is TGTGCCAGCAGTTTATTCGTTCGGCAGGGGGGAAATGGGGCCCAGCATTTT. It is translated as CASSLFVRQGGNGAQHF. Full variable domain (rest looked up from reference TRBV28 and TRBJ1-5): DVKVTQSSRYLVKRTGEKVFLECVQDMDHENMFWYRQDPGLGLRLIYFSYDVKMKEKGDIPEGYSVSREKKERFSLILESASTNQTSMYLCASSLFVRQGGNGAQHFGDGTRLSIL.

V gene TRBV19 combines with J gene TRBJ1-1, with D unresolved. The CDR3 runs 17 residues. V lost 10 bases and J 4 bases, leaving 28 bases between the germline ends. The germline CDR1 and CDR2 sequences are LNHDA and SQIVND (reference sequence). Here the CDR3 DNA reads TGTGCCACCAAACCCTCCACGGTTGAAGCCTGGCCCACTGAAGCTTTCTTT. Protein sequence: CATKPSTVEAWPTEAFF.

The gene calls are TRBV6-4 and TRBJ2-3; D remains ambiguous. Germline loops: CDR1 MRHNA, CDR2 SNTAGT. V lost 5 bases and J lost 2, with 8 bases in between. The length of the CDR3 is 13 residues. The CDR3 reads CASSSAHTDTQYF. DNA of the CDR3: TGTGCCAGCAGTTCAGCCCACACAGATACGCAGTATTTT.

The chain links TRBV6-1 to TRBJ1-5, with 8 positions matching TRBD1. Germline loops: CDR1 MNHNS, CDR2 SASEGT. The CDR3 is 15 residues long. The J segment lost 1 base and the V segment lost 5 bases, leaving 4 bases of the junction unmatched. The CDR3 loop reads CASSPRTGSNQPQHF. CDR3 nucleotide sequence: TGTGCCAGCAGTCCCCGGACAGGGAGCAATCAGCCCCAGCATTTT.

The chain recombines TRBV9 with TRBJ2-5; D is uncertain. This CDR3 region has 16 residues. V gave up 3 bases and J gave up 0 bases, with 15 bases separating them. Germline V gives CDR1 SGDLS, CDR2 YYNGEE. CDR3 region: CASSAPTSTYQETQYF. Here the CDR3 DNA reads TGTGCCAGCAGCGCACCCACTTCCACGTACCAAGAGACCCAGTACTTC. Combining the CDR3 with reference TRBV9 and TRBJ2-5 gives the whole variable domain DSGVTQTPKHLITATGQRVTLRCSPRSGDLSVYWYQQSLDQGLQFLIQYYNGEERAKGNILERFSAQQFPDLHSELNLSSLELGDSALYFCASSAPTSTYQETQYFGPGTRLLVL.

The chain carries TRBV15 and TRBJ1-2; D unclear. Trimming took 1 base from V and 8 from J, leaving 8 bases between them. The CDR3 length is 12 residues. Germline assignment: CDR1 LNHNV and CDR2 YYDKDF (reference sequence). This chain's CDR3 is CATSRGTRGYTF. The CDR3 region has the DNA TGTGCCACCAGCAGAGGGACCCGCGGCTACACCTTC.

The chain employs TRBV29-1 and TRBJ2-3; possible D gene TRBD2, 5 bases. The CDR3 runs to 12 residues. CDR1 SQVTM and CDR2 ANQGSEA come from the germline V gene. Trimming cost V 4 bases and J 6 bases, with 11 bases left between them. CDR3 region: CSVVQREDTQYF. The CDR3 region has the DNA TGCAGCGTTGTCCAGAGGGAGGATACGCAGTATTTT.

The chain carries TRBV29-1 and TRBJ1-4; D remains ambiguous. V was shortened by 5 bases and J by 3 bases, with 7 bases between the two germline ends. Per the germline V gene, CDR1 is SQVTM and CDR2 is ANQGSEA. CDR3 length equals 12 residues. The CDR3 coding sequence is TGCAGCGTTCGACGGTCTAATGAAAAACTGTTTTTT. Protein sequence: CSVRRSNEKLFF.

CDR3 nucleotides: TGTGCCAGCAGTTTACTCGGGACCCTCCGAGGAAATGAGCAGTTCTTC. This gives the protein CASSLLGTLRGNEQFF. The V call is TRBV27, the J call TRBJ2-1; D tentatively reads TRBD1 or TRBD2 (5 bases each). This CDR3 is built from 16 residues. V lost 2 bases and J lost 7, with 18 bases in between. Per germline, CDR1 MNHEY and CDR2 SMNVEV (reference sequence).

The chain links TRBV4-1 to TRBJ2-7, with 8 positions matching TRBD2. Per the germline V gene, CDR1 is MGHRA and CDR2 is YSYEKL. With V trimmed by 0 bases and J by 2 bases, 9 bases remained unmatched. The CDR3 has 17 residues. CDR3 region: CASSQDIMSGRPYEQYF. In DNA, the CDR3 is TGCGCCAGCAGCCAAGATATAATGAGCGGGAGACCCTACGAGCAGTACTTC.

The V call is TRBV6-5, the J call TRBJ2-7; D uncertain. This CDR3 has 14 residues. The ends were cut back, 6 bases at V and 1 base at J, with 13 bases in the middle. From germline, CDR1 is MNHEY and CDR2 SVGAGI. The CDR3 sequence: CASRYAESSYEQYF. For the CDR3, the DNA is TGTGCCAGCAGGTACGCGGAGAGTTCCTACGAGCAGTACTTC.